Sequencing of this T cell receptor beta chain was carried out in a study of blood T cell repertoires in COVID-19. This clone appeared a single time. The CDR3 sequence is 13 residues long. V was clipped by 7 bases and J by 4 bases, with 16 bases between them. Germline CDR1 reads SQVTM; CDR2 reads ANQGSEA. Assay: immunoSEQ multiplex PCR; the TCRdb copy retains only in-frame clones and omits some. This sample carries some 330,000 clones, over 75% of them seen once, and the ten largest clones take roughly 4%. This receptor was identified in a man aged 25 to 45 who had recovered from COVID-19. The source material was PBMCs or T cells enriched from blood (not recorded which). This sequence joins TRBV29-1 and TRBJ1-1; D unclear. In DNA, the CDR3 is TGCAGCGCGCCAACTCCGGCGGGCACTGAAGCTTTCTTT. This translates into CSAPTPAGTEAFF.